This T cell receptor (beta chain) was sequenced for a study of identical twins. Overall study findings and caveats: Insertions were fewer in abundant cord blood beta clonotypes, whereas memory repertoires showed none of this pattern. The authors noted that invariant MAIT and iNKT cells could partly confound zero-insertion analyses.

The CDR3 spans 15 residues. V trimming: 6 bases; J trimming: 4 bases; junction bases outside the gene matches: 12. Germline V CDR1 and CDR2: MNHNS, SASEGT. About this clonotype itself: The antigen is unknown.

TCRdb called the 5' RACE reads again in MiXCR, with one record for every CDR3 protein. Of around 250,000 distinct CDR3 sequences detected, about 8.3% appear once; the ten largest clones hold less than 4%. The sample was also linked to a second study, of yellow fever vaccine responses in identical twins. From that second work: On the reported evidence, twins' vaccine T cell responses seemed partly convergent and partly personalized.

This sequence was found in a young woman in good health. The chain employs TRBV6-1 and TRBJ2-7; 7 positions agree with TRBD1. Sequencing was carried out using CD8+ T cells sorted from blood. CDR3 sequence (DNA): TGTGCCAGCAGCGAACCTGGGACAGCCCTTTACGAGCAGTACTTC. It encodes CASSEPGTALYEQYF.